One sample yielded the 10 T cell receptor beta chains listed below, sequenced in a study of beta chain features in type 1 diabetes. Expressed TCRB transcripts were sequenced, since all the RNA that had been isolated was reverse transcribed. This table comes from immunoSEQ multiplex PCR, and its TCRdb copy is limited to in-frame clones, with some not included. This sample has approximately 160,000 clones, with 10% to 13% found just once. Their antigens are not known. Study-wide results and limits: Moderately but significantly shorter TCRB CDR3s were found in Type 1 diabetes patients in all four CD4+ subsets.

Sequenced sample: central memory CD4+ T cells from blood. These receptor sequences come from a young man with type 1 diabetes.

The V and J genes are TRBV5-1 and TRBJ1-5; TRBD1 is a possible D gene (5 bases). The germline V gene encodes CDR1 SGHRS and CDR2 YFSETQ. Trimming cost V 0 bases and J 6 bases, with 7 bases left between them. CDR3 size: 13 residues. CDR3 nucleotide sequence: TGCGCCAGCAGCTTGGATGGGGCTCAGCCCCAGCATTTT. Its protein product is CASSLDGAQPQHF. The full variable domain, rest sourced from reference TRBV5-1 and TRBJ1-5, is KAGVTQTPRYLIKTRGQQVTLSCSPISGHRSVSWYQQTPGQGLQFLFEYFSETQRNKGNFPGRFSGRQFSNSRSEMNVSTLELGDSALYLCASSLDGAQPQHFGDGTRLSIL.

CDR3 coding DNA: TGTGCCAGCAGTTCCTACTATGGCTACACCTTC. Protein product: CASSSYYGYTF. The chain couples TRBV28 to TRBJ1-2; unclear D gene. V lost 4 bases and J 3 bases, leaving 3 bases between the germline ends. Germline CDR1 reads MDHEN; CDR2 reads SYDVKM. CDR3 size: 11 residues.

This clone was observed a handful of times. This sequence joins TRBV5-6 and TRBJ2-7, with D unclear. The CDR3 is 15 residues long. The V and J ends lost 1 base and 3 bases respectively, with 14 bases between them. The germline gives CDR1 SGHDT, CDR2 YYEEEE. The CDR3 here is CASSLIGSSLYEQYF. The CDR3 DNA sequence: TGTGCCAGCAGCTTGATCGGGTCTAGTCTCTACGAGCAGTACTTC.

The V gene is TRBV30, the J gene TRBJ2-2, with D maybe TRBD1 (5 bases). The CDR3 sequence is 15 residues long. Germline assignment: CDR1 GTSNPN and CDR2 SVGIG (reference sequence). Trimming shortened V by 4 bases and J by 4 bases, and 16 bases separated the two germline ends. The DNA of the CDR3 is TGTGCCTGGACTCTCAGTCAGGGTATCACCGGGGAGCTGTTTTTT. This encodes CAWTLSQGITGELFF.

The gene calls are TRBV18 and TRBJ2-1, with D perhaps TRBD2 (5 bases). From germline, CDR1 is KGHSH and CDR2 LQKENI. The CDR3 has 14 residues. With 7 bases removed from V and 8 bases from J, the gap between germline ends came to 18 bases. CDR3 nucleotide sequence: TGTGCCAGCTATCAAGATCGGGGTCTCGATGAGCAGTTCTTC. Its translation: CASYQDRGLDEQFF. Based on the CDR3 plus reference TRBV18 and TRBJ2-1, the full variable domain is NAGVMQNPRHLVRRRGQEARLRCSPMKGHSHVYWYRQLPEEGLKFMVYLQKENIIDESGMPKERFSAEFPKEGPSILRIQQVVRGDSAAYFCASYQDRGLDEQFFGPGTRLTVL.

The chain carries TRBV6-1 and TRBJ1-1, with TRBD1 matching over 8 bases. This CDR3 is 15 amino acids long. Germline V gene data show CDR1 as MNHNS and CDR2 as SASEGT. The J segment lost 1 base and the V segment lost 6 bases, leaving 7 bases of the junction unmatched. CDR3 DNA: TGTGCCAGCAGAGACCGACAGGGGAGGAACACTGAAGCTTTCTTT. As protein: CASRDRQGRNTEAFF.

The V and J genes are TRBV18 and TRBJ1-5; unclear D gene. Germline CDR1 is KGHSH and CDR2 is LQKENI. V shed 3 bases and J shed 1 base, with 7 bases lying between them. This CDR3 region has 14 residues. CDR3 DNA: TGTGCCAGCTCACCCGGGATCAGCAATCAGCCCCAGCATTTT. This gives the protein CASSPGISNQPQHF.

This chain joins TRBV19 and TRBJ2-1, with 7 bases lining up with TRBD2. This CDR3 region has 14 residues. Germline trimming cut 5 bases from V and 5 bases from J; bases unmatched to any gene: 6. The germline gives CDR1 LNHDA, CDR2 SQIVND (reference sequence). The CDR3: CASSPMGLHNEQFF. CDR3 DNA: TGTGCCAGTAGTCCTATGGGACTACACAATGAGCAGTTCTTC. The complete variable domain, with remaining parts taken from reference TRBV19 and TRBJ2-1, reads DGGITQSPKYLFRKEGQNVTLSCEQNLNHDAMYWYRQDPGQGLRLIYYSQIVNDFQKGDIAEGYSVSREKKESFPLTVTSAQKNPTAFYLCASSPMGLHNEQFFGPGTRLTVL.

The chain couples TRBV4-3 to TRBJ2-4; unclear D gene. V dropped 0 bases and J dropped 7 bases, with 10 bases sitting between them. The germline CDR1 and CDR2 sequences are LGHNA and YSLEER. This CDR3 is built from 14 residues. The CDR3 bases are TGCGCCAGCAGCCAAGATGGTACATGGAACATTCAGTACTTC. Its translation is CASSQDGTWNIQYF.

The rearrangement links TRBV28 to TRBJ1-1; 10 bases are a match to TRBD1. With 2 bases clipped from V and 11 bases from J, the junction kept 5 bases outside the gene matches. The CDR3 is 13 residues long. The germline V gene has CDR1 MDHEN and CDR2 SYDVKM. In DNA, the CDR3 is TGTGCCAGCAGTTTAGGGACAGGGGAATTGGCTTTCTTT. This gives the protein CASSLGTGELAFF.